These T cell receptor beta chains were read from a single sample in a study of T cells in localized non-small cell lung cancer. Sequenced by immunoSEQ multiplex PCR; TCRdb stores in-frame clones only, minus some. The table lists under 2,500 clones, around 31% of them singletons, with 25% to 30% in the top ten. The starting material was normal lung tissue next to the tumor, obtained before any cancer treatment. The receptor source for this set is a man aged 35 to 69 with stage I lung adenocarcinoma. Both conserved end residues are trimmed from each CDR3. A D gene is named only where the DNA matches it firmly.

D: TRBD1; J: TRBJ1-6; V: TRBV9; CDR3: ASAGQGGLTPLH
D: .; J: TRBJ2-1; V: TRBV19; CDR3: ASSINPRNEQF
D: TRBD2; J: TRBJ2-1; V: TRBV5-1; CDR3: ASSMGLAGGSLGSYNEQF
D: TRBD2; J: TRBJ2-1; V: TRBV28; CDR3: ASSGTSFYDEQF
D: .; J: TRBJ1-5; V: TRBV18; CDR3: ASSPDRGGNQPQH
D: .; J: TRBJ1-3; V: TRBV30; CDR3: AWEEGLSGNTIY
D: .; J: TRBJ1-3; V: TRBV7-2; CDR3: ASSLNGPRSGNTIY
D: .; J: TRBJ2-5; V: TRBV9; CDR3: ASSVTIQETQY
D: .; J: TRBJ2-7; V: TRBV6-8; CDR3: AILTDSYEQY
D: .; J: TRBJ1-6; V: TRBV9; CDR3: ASSPQRGGTYNSPLH
D: .; J: TRBJ1-1; V: TRBV11-3; CDR3: ASSLRGDNTEAF
D: TRBD1; J: TRBJ1-1; V: TRBV29-1; CDR3: SAAMTGGDTEAF
D: TRBD1; J: TRBJ1-3; V: TRBV28; CDR3: ASSPTGPGRNSGNTIY
D: TRBD1; J: TRBJ1-1; V: TRBV18; CDR3: ASSPGTGVEAF